One sample yielded the 10 T cell receptor beta chains listed below, sequenced in a study of vaccination effects on CD4 cells after COVID-19. These receptors have no identified antigens. The ViraFEST assay expanded antigen-specific CD4+ T cells with viral peptide pools before sequencing. Culturing for 10 to 11 days preceded CD4+ T cell isolation. Previously uninfected by SARS-CoV-2, the vaccine recipients also showed negative nucleocapsid antibodies. Produced via immunoSEQ multiplex PCR; TCRdb's table is partial and in-frame only. The data show tens of thousands of clones, about 70% seen once. The specimen was CD4+ T cells from PBMCs cultured with HCoV-NL63 spike peptides, collected before COVID-19 vaccination. The receptor set was obtained from a human donor who received a COVID-19 vaccine.

V gene TRBV4-3 combines with J gene TRBJ2-4; TRBD2 aligns across 7 bases. The CDR3 has 19 residues. J was trimmed by 0 bases and V by 0 bases; bases with no gene match: 11. In germline, CDR1 is LGHNA, CDR2 YSLEER. The CDR3 reads CASSQDPPGTTLAKNIQYF. In nucleotides, the CDR3 is TGCGCCAGCAGCCAAGACCCCCCGGGGACTACCCTAGCCAAAAACATTCAGTACTTC.

The chain has TRBV11-2 and TRBJ1-1; D is perhaps TRBD1 (5 bases). CDR3 size: 14 residues. V was pared by 0 bases and J by 11 bases, with 16 bases between. Germline loops: CDR1 SGHAT, CDR2 FQNNGV. The CDR3 reads CASSLDGGGKTAFF. For the CDR3, the DNA is TGTGCCAGCAGCTTAGATGGTGGGGGGAAGACGGCTTTCTTT. The full variable domain, in which reference TRBV11-2 and TRBJ1-1 provide the parts outside the CDR3, is EAGVAQSPRYKIIEKRQSVAFWCNPISGHATLYWYQQILGQGPKLLIQFQNNGVVDDSQLPKDRFSAERLKGVDSTLKIQPAKLEDSAVYLCASSLDGGGKTAFFGQGTRLTVV.

This chain joins TRBV29-1 and TRBJ1-4, with D possibly matching TRBD1 (5 bases). The CDR3 has 15 residues. Germline loops: CDR1 SQVTM, CDR2 ANQGSEA. Trimming took 8 bases from V and 8 from J, leaving 24 bases between them. The CDR3 DNA reads TGCAGCATAACGACGGGGCGAAGGTTCGGGGAAAAACTGTTTTTT. Residues: CSITTGRRFGEKLFF.

This rearrangement joins TRBV19 to TRBJ1-2; D remains ambiguous. CDR1 is LNHDA and CDR2 is SQIVND in the germline V gene (reference sequence). The CDR3 length is 15 residues. V was clipped by 1 base and J by 5 bases, with 14 bases between them. CDR3 protein: CASSIGKGLGYGYTF. The CDR3 coding sequence is TGTGCCAGTAGTATAGGTAAGGGTCTGGGATATGGCTACACCTTC.

The chain combines TRBV6-5 with TRBJ2-6; D is possibly TRBD1 (6 bases). Trimming took off 6 bases at V and 4 bases at J, with 13 bases between the two ends. Germline V lookup: CDR1 MNHEY, CDR2 SVGAGI. The length of the CDR3 is 15 residues. The CDR3 nucleotides are TGTGCCAGCAGAACACAGGGCTCCGGGGCCAACGTCCTGACTTTC. This gives the protein CASRTQGSGANVLTF.

V is TRBV5-1 and J is TRBJ2-3; 13 bases match TRBD2. The CDR3 is made up of 19 amino acids. The germline CDR1 and CDR2 sequences are SGHRS and YFSETQ. Trimming at V came to 2 bases and at J to 6 bases, leaving 15 bases not matched to a gene. This CDR3 is CASSFIGTSGNRRMDTQYF. The CDR3 coding sequence is TGCGCCAGCAGCTTTATAGGGACTAGCGGGAACCGAAGGATGGATACGCAGTATTTT. Variable domain in full (rest from reference TRBV5-1 and TRBJ2-3): KAGVTQTPRYLIKTRGQQVTLSCSPISGHRSVSWYQQTPGQGLQFLFEYFSETQRNKGNFPGRFSGRQFSNSRSEMNVSTLELGDSALYLCASSFIGTSGNRRMDTQYFGPGTRLTVL.

The CDR3, as DNA: TGTGCCAGCAGCCAAGGCACATCCAACTATGGCTACACCTTC. Translated, it gives CASSQGTSNYGYTF. The chain employs TRBV3-1 (or the pseudogene TRBV3-2) and TRBJ1-2; unclear D gene. Deletions cut 1 base from V and 2 bases from J, with 8 bases between. The CDR3 contains 14 residues. Germline CDR1 reads LGHDT; CDR2 reads YNNKEL (reference sequence).

The chain recombines TRBV9 with TRBJ2-7; 7 bases match TRBD2. Germline CDR1 SGDLS, CDR2 YYNGEE. The CDR3 is 16 amino acids. V was clipped by 2 bases and J by 3 bases; unmatched bases: 11. In nucleotides, the CDR3 is TGTGCCAGCAGCGTCGCCACTAGCGAAAGCTTCTACGAGCAGTACTTC. Encoded protein: CASSVATSESFYEQYF. Combining the CDR3 with reference TRBV9 and TRBJ2-7 gives the whole variable domain DSGVTQTPKHLITATGQRVTLRCSPRSGDLSVYWYQQSLDQGLQFLIQYYNGEERAKGNILERFSAQQFPDLHSELNLSSLELGDSALYFCASSVATSESFYEQYFGPGTRLTVT.

The rearrangement links TRBV19 to TRBJ1-5; tentative D call: TRBD1 (5 bases). In germline, CDR1 is LNHDA, CDR2 SQIVND (reference sequence). The CDR3 is 17 residues long. Trimming pared 7 bases from V and 3 bases from J, leaving 22 bases between. The CDR3 DNA is TGTGCCAGTACCAACCCCACGGGGGAGGGCTTCAATCAGCCCCAGCATTTT. Its translation: CASTNPTGEGFNQPQHF.

V and J are TRBV4-1 and TRBJ1-3; no reliable D call. Germline V gene data show CDR1 as MGHRA and CDR2 as YSYEKL. The CDR3 consists of 19 residues. Trimming removed 3 bases from V and 0 bases from J, with 21 bases in between. The CDR3 protein is CASSQPFAGSRSSGNTIYF. The DNA for the CDR3 is TGCGCCAGCAGCCAGCCATTCGCGGGGAGCAGGAGCTCTGGAAACACCATATATTTT.